This T cell receptor (beta chain) was captured by sequencing in a study of blood T cells in healthy people across ages. Study observations and caveats: Per million T cells, TCR beta diversity dropped about linearly as age rose.

Together with a sample-barcoded 5' primer, a J-beta primer mix was included in a second PCR lasting roughly 6 to 12 cycles. TCRdb re-called the 5' RACE reads with MiXCR, one entry per CDR3 protein. The table records approximately 700,000 distinct CDR3 sequences, about 32% of them present only once. The CDR3 totals 17 residues. Losses at the gene ends were 5 bases for V and 0 bases for J; bases not matched to a gene: 12. A few counts support this clonotype. Its target is not known. The TCR comes from a woman over 75 in good health. The material sequenced was blood. The V gene is TRBV12-3 or TRBV12-4, the J gene TRBJ1-1; TRBD1 agrees at 7 bases. CDR3 bases: TGTGCCAGCAGTCACGGATCGCAGGGGGTGGTGAACACTGAAGCTTTCTTT. Encoded protein: CASSHGSQGVVNTEAFF.